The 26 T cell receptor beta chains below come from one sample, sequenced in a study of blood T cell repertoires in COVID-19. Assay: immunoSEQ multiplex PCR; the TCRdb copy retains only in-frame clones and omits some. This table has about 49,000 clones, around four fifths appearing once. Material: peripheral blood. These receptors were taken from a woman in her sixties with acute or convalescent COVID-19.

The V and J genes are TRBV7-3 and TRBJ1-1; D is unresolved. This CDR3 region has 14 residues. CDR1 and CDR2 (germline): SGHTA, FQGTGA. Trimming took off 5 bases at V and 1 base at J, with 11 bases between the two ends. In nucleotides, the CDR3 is TGTGCCAGCAGCCTCACCTCAGGGAACACTGAAGCTTTCTTT. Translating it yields CASSLTSGNTEAFF.

The CDR3 DNA sequence: TGTGCCAGTAGTTTCCAGGACAGTGAGCAGTTCTTC. Amino acids: CASSFQDSEQFF. The chain uses TRBV19 and TRBJ2-1, with D tentatively TRBD1 (6 bases). The V and J ends lost 5 bases and 9 bases respectively, with 11 bases between them. The CDR3 sequence is 12 residues long. CDR1 and CDR2 from the germline V gene are LNHDA and SQIVND (reference sequence). The complete variable domain, with remaining parts taken from reference TRBV19 and TRBJ2-1, reads DGGITQSPKYLFRKEGQNVTLSCEQNLNHDAMYWYRQDPGQGLRLIYYSQIVNDFQKGDIAEGYSVSREKKESFPLTVTSAQKNPTAFYLCASSFQDSEQFFGPGTRLTVL.

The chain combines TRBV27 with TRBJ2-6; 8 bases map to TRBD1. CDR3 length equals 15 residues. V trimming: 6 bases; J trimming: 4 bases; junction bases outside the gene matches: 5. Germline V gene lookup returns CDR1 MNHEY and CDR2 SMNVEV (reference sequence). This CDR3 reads CASSHRGYGANVLTF. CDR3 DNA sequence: TGTGCCAGCAGCCACAGGGGGTACGGGGCCAACGTCCTGACTTTC.

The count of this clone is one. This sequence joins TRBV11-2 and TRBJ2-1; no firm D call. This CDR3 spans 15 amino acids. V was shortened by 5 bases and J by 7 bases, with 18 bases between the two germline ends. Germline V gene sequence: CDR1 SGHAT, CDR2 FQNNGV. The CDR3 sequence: CASSPHNGLGNEQFF. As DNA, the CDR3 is TGTGCCAGCAGCCCGCACAACGGGTTAGGTAATGAGCAGTTCTTC.

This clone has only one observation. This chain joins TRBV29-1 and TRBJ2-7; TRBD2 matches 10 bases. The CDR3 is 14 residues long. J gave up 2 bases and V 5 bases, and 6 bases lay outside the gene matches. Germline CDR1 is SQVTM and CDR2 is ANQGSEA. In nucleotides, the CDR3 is TGCAGCGTTTCCAGGACTAGCGGACCCTACGAGCAGTACTTC. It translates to CSVSRTSGPYEQYF.

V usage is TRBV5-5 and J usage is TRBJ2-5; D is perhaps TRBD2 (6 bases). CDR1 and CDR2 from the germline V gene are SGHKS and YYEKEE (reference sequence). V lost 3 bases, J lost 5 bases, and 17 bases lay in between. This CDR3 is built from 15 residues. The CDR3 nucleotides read TGTGCCAGCAGCTGGGAATGGGGAGGTGGGGAGACCCAGTACTTC. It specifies CASSWEWGGGETQYF. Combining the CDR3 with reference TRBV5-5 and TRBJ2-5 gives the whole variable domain DAGVTQSPTHLIKTRGQQVTLRCSPISGHKSVSWYQQVLGQGPQFIFQYYEKEERGRGNFPDRFSARQFPNYSSELNVNALLLGDSALYLCASSWEWGGGETQYFGPGTRLLVL.

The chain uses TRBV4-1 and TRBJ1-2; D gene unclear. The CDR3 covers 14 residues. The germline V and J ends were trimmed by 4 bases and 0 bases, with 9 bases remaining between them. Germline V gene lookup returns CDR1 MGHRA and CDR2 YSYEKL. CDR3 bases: TGCGCCAGCAGCCTCAGTGAAGCTAACTATGGCTACACCTTC. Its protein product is CASSLSEANYGYTF.

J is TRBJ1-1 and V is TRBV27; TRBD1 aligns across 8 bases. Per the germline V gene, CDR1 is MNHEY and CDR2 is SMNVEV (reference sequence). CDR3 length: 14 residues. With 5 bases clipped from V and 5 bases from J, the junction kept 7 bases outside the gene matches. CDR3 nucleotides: TGTGCCAGCAGTCCGGGGACAGGAGGAACTGAAGCTTTCTTT. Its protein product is CASSPGTGGTEAFF.

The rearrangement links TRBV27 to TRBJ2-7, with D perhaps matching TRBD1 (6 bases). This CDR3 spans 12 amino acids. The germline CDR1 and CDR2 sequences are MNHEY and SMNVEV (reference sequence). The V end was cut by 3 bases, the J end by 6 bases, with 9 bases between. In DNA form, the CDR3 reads TGTGCCAGCAGTTTTCGAGGGGGCGAGCAGTACTTC. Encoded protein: CASSFRGGEQYF.

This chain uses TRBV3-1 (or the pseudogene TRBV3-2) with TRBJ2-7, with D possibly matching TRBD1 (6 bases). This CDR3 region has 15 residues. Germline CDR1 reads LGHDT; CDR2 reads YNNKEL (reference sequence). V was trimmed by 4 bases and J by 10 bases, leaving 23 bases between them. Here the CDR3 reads CASSPGTGYFPSQYF. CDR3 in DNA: TGTGCCAGCAGCCCAGGCACAGGGTACTTTCCGAGTCAGTACTTC.

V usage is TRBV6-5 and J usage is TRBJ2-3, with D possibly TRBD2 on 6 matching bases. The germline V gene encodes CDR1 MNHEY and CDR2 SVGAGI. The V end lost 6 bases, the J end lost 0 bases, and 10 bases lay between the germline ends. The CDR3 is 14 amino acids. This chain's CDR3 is CASRESGSTDTQYF. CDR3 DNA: TGTGCCAGCAGGGAGAGCGGGAGCACAGATACGCAGTATTTT.

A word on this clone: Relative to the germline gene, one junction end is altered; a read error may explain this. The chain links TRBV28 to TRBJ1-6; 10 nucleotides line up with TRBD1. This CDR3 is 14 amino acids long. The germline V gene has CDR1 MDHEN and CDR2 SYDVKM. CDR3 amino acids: CASRDRGYNTPLHF. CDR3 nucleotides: TGTGCCAGCAGGGACAGGGGGTATAATACACCCCTCCACTTT.

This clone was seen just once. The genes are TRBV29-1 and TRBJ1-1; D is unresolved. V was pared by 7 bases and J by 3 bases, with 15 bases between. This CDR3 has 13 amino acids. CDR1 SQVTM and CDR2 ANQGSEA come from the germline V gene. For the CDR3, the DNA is TGCAGCGCCTCCCTAGGTTTGGACACTGAAGCTTTCTTT. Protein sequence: CSASLGLDTEAFF. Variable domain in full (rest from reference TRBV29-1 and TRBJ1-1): SAVISQKPSRDICQRGTSLTIQCQVDSQVTMMFWYRQQPGQSLTLIATANQGSEATYESGFVIDKFPISRPNLTFSTLTVSNMSPEDSSIYLCSASLGLDTEAFFGQGTRLTVV.

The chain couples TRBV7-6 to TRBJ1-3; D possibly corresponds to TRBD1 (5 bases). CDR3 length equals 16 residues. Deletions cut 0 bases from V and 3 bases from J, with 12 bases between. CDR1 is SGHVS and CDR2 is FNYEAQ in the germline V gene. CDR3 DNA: TGTGCCAGCAGCTTAGCGACAGTCTATAGTGGAAACACCATATATTTT. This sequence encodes CASSLATVYSGNTIYF.

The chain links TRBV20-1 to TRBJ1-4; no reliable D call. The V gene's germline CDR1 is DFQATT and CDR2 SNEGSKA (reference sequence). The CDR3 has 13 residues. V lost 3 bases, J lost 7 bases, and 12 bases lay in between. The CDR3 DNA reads TGCAGTGCTAGTCGAGGATCTTTTGAAAAACTGTTTTTT. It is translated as CSASRGSFEKLFF.

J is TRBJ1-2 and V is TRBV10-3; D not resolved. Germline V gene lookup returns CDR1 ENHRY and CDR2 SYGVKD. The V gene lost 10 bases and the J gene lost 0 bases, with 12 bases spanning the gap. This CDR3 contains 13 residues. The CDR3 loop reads CATMGSTNYGYTF. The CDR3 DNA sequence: TGTGCCACCATGGGCAGTACTAACTATGGCTACACCTTC.

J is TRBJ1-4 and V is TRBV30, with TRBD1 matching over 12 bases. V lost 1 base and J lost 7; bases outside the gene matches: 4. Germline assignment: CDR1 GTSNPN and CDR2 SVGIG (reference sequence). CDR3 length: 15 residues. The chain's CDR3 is CAWSAGTGGREKLFF. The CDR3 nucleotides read TGTGCCTGGAGTGCAGGGACAGGGGGCCGTGAAAAACTGTTTTTT.

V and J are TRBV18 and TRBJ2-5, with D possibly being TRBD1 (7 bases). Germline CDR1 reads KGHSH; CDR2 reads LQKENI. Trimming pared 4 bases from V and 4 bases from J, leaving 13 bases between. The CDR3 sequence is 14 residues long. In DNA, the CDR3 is TGTGCCAGCTCACAGAACAGGGGAGGAGAGACCCAGTACTTC. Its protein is CASSQNRGGETQYF.

The CDR3 nucleotides read TGTGCCAGCAGCCAAGGGAGACTAGCAGCCTACGAGCAGTACTTC. Its protein is CASSQGRLAAYEQYF. This chain joins TRBV3-1 (or the pseudogene TRBV3-2) and TRBJ2-7, with 7 bases lining up with TRBD2. This CDR3 contains 15 residues. V was clipped by 1 base and J by 2 bases; unmatched bases: 5. Germline-derived CDR1 and CDR2 are LGHDT and YNNKEL (reference sequence).

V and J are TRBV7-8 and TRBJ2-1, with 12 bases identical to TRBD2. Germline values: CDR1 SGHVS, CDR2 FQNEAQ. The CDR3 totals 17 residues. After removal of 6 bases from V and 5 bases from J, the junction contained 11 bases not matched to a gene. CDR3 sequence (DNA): TGTGCCAGCAGTCCTAGCGGGAGGGCCTCTTTTGACAATGAGCAGTTCTTC. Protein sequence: CASSPSGRASFDNEQFF.

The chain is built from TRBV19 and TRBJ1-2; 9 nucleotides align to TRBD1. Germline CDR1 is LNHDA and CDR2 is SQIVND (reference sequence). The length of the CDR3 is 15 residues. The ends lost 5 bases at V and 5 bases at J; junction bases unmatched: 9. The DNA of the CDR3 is TGTGCCAGTAGTCAAGGACAGGGGAGCGTATATGGCTACACCTTC. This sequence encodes CASSQGQGSVYGYTF.

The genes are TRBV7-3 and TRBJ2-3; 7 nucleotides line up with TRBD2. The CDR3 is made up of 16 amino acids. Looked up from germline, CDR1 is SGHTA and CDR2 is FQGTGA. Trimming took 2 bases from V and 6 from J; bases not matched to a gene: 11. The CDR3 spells CASSLGLAAYMDTQYF. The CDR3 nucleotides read TGTGCCAGCAGCTTAGGGCTAGCGGCTTATATGGATACGCAGTATTTT.

In DNA, the CDR3 is TGTGCCACCGCGGGGGGCTACGAGCAGTACTTC. It translates to CATAGGYEQYF. The rearrangement joins TRBV10-3 to TRBJ2-7, with 8 bases aligning to TRBD2. Per germline, CDR1 ENHRY and CDR2 SYGVKD. CDR3 length: 11 amino acids. The ends lost 10 bases at V and 3 bases at J; junction bases unmatched: 2.

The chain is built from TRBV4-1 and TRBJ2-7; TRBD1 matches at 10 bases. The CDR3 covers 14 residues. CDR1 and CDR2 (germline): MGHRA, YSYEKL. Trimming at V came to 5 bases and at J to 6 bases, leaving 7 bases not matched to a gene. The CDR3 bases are TGCGCCAGCAGCGCACGGACAGGGGGGCCCGAGCAGTACTTC. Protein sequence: CASSARTGGPEQYF.

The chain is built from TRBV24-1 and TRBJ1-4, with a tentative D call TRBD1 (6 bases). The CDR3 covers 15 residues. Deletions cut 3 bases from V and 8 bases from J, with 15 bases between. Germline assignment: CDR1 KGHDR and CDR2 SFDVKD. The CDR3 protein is CATSDPTAQGEKLFF. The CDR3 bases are TGTGCCACCAGTGATCCGACAGCCCAGGGGGAAAAACTGTTTTTT.

The CDR3 is CASSETDPTNEKLFF. Written as DNA, the CDR3 is TGTGCCAGTAGTGAGACAGATCCAACTAATGAAAAACTGTTTTTT. The rearrangement uses TRBV19 and TRBJ1-4, with D possibly being TRBD1 (5 bases). Trimming left V 5 bases short and J 0 bases short, with 10 bases between. CDR1 is LNHDA, CDR2 SQIVND, per germline (reference sequence). The length of the CDR3 is 15 residues.